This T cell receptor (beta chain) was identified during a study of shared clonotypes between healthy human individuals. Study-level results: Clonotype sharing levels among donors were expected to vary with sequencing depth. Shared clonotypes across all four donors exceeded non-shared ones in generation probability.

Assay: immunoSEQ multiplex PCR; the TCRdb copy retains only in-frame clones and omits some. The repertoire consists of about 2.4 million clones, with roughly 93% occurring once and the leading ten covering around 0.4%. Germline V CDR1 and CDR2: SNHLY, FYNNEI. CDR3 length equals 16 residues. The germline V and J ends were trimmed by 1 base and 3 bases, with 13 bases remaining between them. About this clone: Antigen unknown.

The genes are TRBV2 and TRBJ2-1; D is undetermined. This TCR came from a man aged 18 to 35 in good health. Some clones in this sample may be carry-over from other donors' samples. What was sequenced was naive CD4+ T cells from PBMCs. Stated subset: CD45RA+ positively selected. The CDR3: CASSEDARVGYNEQFF. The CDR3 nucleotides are TGTGCCAGCAGTGAAGATGCTAGAGTGGGCTACAATGAGCAGTTCTTC. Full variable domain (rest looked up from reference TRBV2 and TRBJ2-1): EPEVTQTPSHQVTQMGQEVILRCVPISNHLYFYWYRQILGQKVEFLVSFYNNEISEKSEIFDDQFSVERPDGSNFTLKIRSTKLEDSAMYFCASSEDARVGYNEQFFGPGTRLTVL.